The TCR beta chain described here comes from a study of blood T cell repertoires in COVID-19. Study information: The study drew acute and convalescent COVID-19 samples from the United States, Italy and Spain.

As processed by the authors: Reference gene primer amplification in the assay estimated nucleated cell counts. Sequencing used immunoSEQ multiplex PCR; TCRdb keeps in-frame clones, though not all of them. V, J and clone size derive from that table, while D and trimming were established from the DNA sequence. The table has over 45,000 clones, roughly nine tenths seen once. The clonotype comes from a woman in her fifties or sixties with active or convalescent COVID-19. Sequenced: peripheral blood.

Here the CDR3 DNA reads TGTGCCAGCAGCCGTCGACAGGTTATTGCAACTAATGAAAAACTGTTTTTT. Encoded protein: CASSRRQVIATNEKLFF. This chain links TRBV27 with TRBJ1-4, with a tentative D call TRBD1 (6 bases). CDR1 and CDR2 from the germline V gene are MNHEY and SMNVEV (reference sequence). Deletions cut 6 bases from V and 0 bases from J, with 17 bases between. This CDR3 has 17 residues.